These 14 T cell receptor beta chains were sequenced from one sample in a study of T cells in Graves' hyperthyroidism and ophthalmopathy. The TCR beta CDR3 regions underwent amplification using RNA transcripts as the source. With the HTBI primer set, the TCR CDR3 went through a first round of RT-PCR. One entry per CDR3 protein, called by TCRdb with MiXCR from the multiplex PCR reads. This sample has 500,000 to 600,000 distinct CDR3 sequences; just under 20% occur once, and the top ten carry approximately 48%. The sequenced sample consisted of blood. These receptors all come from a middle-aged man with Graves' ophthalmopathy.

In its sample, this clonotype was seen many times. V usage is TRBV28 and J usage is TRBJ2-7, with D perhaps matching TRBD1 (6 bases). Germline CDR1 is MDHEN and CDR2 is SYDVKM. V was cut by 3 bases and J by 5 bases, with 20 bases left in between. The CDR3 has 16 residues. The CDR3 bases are TGTGCCAGCAGTTTGCCACAACAGGGTTATCGGGACGAGCAGTACTTC. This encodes CASSLPQQGYRDEQYF.

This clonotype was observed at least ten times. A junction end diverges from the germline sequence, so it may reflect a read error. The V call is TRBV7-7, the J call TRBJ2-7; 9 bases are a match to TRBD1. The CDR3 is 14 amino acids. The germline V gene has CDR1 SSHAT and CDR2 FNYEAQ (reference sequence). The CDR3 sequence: CASSLGQGGYEQYF. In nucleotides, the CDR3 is TGTGCTAGCAGCTTGGGACAGGGAGGCTACGAGCAGTACTTC. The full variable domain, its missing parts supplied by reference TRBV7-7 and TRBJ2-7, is GAGVSQSPRYKVTKRGQDVTLRCDPISSHATLYWYQQALGQGPEFLTYFNYEAQPDKSGLPSDRFSAERPEGSISTLTIQRTEQRDSAMYRCASSLGQGGYEQYFGPGTRLTVT.

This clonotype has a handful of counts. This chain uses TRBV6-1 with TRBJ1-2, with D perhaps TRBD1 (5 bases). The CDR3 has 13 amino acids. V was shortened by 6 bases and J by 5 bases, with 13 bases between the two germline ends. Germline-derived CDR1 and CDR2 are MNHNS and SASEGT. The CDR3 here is CASSGTNRYGYTF. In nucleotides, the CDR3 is TGTGCCAGCAGCGGGACCAATCGGTATGGCTACACCTTC.

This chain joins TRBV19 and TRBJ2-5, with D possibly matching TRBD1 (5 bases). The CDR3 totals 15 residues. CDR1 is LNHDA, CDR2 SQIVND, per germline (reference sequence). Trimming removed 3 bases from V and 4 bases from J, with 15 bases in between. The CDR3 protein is CASSMEGDRRETQYF. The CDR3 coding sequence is TGTGCCAGTAGTATGGAAGGGGATAGGAGAGAGACCCAGTACTTC.

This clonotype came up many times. CDR3 in DNA: TGTGCCTGGAGTTCTCTGGGGGAAAAACTGTTTTTT. Its protein product is CAWSSLGEKLFF. The rearrangement links TRBV30 to TRBJ1-4, with unresolved D. CDR1 and CDR2 (germline): GTSNPN, SVGIG (reference sequence). The CDR3 runs 12 residues. Trimming removed 2 bases at V and 8 bases at J, with 9 bases between. Filled out from reference TRBV30 and TRBJ1-4, the complete variable domain reads SQTIHQWPATLVQPVGSPLSLECTVEGTSNPNLYWYRQAAGRGLQLLFYSVGIGQISSEVPQNLSASRPQDRQFILSSKKLLLSDSGFYLCAWSSLGEKLFFGSGTQLSVL.

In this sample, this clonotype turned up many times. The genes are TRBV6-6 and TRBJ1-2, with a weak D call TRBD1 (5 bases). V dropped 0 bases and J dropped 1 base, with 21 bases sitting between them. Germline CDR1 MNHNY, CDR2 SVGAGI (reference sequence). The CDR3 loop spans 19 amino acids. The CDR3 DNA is TGTGCCAGCAGTTACTCTACGTCGTCAATTCGGGACTTTAACTATGGCTACACCTTC. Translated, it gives CASSYSTSSIRDFNYGYTF.

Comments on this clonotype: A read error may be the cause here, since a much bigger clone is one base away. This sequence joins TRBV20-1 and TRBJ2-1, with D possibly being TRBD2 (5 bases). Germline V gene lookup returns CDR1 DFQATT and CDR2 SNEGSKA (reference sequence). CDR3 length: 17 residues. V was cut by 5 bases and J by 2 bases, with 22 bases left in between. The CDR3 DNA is TGCAGTGCTGGAGCGTCGGAGGACCTCTATCCCTACAATGAGCAGTTCTTC. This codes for CSAGASEDLYPYNEQFF.

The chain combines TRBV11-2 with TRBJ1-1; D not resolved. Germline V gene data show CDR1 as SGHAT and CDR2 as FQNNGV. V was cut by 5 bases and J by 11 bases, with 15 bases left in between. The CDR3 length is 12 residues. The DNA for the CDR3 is TGTGCCAGCAGCCTTTCCGATAGGAGGGCTTTCTTT. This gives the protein CASSLSDRRAFF.

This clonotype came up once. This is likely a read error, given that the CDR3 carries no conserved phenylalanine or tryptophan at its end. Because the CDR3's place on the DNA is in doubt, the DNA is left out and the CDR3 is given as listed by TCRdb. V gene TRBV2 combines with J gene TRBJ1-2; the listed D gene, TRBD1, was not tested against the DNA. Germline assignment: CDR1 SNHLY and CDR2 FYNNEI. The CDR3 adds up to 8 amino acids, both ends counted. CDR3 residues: CASGQGTL.

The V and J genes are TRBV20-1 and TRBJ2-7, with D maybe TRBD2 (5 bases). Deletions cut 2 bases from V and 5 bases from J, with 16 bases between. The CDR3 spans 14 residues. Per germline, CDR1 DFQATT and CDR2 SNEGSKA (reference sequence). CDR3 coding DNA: TGCAGTGCTAGAAGAGGGCCCGAAGCAAACGAGCAGTACTTC. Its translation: CSARRGPEANEQYF.

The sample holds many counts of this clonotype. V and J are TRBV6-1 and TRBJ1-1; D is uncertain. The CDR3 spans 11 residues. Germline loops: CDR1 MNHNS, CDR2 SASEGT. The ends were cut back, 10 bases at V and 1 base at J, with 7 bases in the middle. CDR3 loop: CATEGNTEAFF. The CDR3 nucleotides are TGTGCCACCGAGGGGAACACTGAAGCTTTCTTT.

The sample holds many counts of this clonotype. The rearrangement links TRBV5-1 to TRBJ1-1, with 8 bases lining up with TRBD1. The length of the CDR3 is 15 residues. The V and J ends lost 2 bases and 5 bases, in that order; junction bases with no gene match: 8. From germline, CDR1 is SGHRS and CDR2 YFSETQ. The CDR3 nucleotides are TGCGCCAGCAGCTTCGACAGGGGCCGGGGAACTGAAGCTTTCTTT. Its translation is CASSFDRGRGTEAFF.

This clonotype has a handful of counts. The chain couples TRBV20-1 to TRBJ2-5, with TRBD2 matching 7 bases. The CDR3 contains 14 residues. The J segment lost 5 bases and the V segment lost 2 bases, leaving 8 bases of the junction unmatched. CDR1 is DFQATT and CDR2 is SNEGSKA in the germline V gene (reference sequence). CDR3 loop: CSARWWEGRETQYF. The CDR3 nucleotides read TGCAGTGCTAGATGGTGGGAGGGGCGGGAGACCCAGTACTTC.

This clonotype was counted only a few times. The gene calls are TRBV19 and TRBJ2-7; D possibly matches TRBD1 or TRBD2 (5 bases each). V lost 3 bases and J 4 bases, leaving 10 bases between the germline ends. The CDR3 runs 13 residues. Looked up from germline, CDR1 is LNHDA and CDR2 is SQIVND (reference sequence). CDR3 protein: CASSIGTRYEQYF. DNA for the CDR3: TGTGCCAGTAGTATCGGGACCCGATACGAGCAGTACTTC.